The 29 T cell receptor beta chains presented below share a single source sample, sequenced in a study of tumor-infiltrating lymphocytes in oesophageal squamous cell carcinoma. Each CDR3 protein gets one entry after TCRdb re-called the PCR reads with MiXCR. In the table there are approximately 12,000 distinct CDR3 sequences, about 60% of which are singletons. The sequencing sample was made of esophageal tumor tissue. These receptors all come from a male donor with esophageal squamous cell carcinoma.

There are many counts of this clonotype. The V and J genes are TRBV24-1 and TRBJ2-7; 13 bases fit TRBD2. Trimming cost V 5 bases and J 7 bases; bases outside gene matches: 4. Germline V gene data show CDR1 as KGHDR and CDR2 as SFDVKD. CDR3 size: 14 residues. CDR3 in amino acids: CATSGTSGSHEQYF. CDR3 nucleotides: TGTGCCACCAGTGGGACTAGCGGGAGCCATGAGCAGTACTTC.

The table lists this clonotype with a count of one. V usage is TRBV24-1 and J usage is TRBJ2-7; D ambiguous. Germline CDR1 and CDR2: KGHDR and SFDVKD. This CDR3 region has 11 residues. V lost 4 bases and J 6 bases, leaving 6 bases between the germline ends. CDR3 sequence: CATSEGSEQYF. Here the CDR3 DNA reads TGTGCCACCAGTGAGGGTAGCGAGCAGTACTTC.

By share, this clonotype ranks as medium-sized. DNA of the CDR3: TGTGCCAGTAGTATCGGATGGGGGAGCTCCTACAATGAGCAGTTCTTC. Translating it yields CASSIGWGSSYNEQFF. J is TRBJ2-1 and V is TRBV19, with D tentatively TRBD1 or TRBD2 (5 bases each). The CDR3 has 16 amino acids. Looked up from germline, CDR1 is LNHDA and CDR2 is SQIVND (reference sequence). Trimming left V 3 bases short and J 0 bases short, with 12 bases between. The entire variable domain, with the rest obtained from reference TRBV19 and TRBJ2-1, is as follows: DGGITQSPKYLFRKEGQNVTLSCEQNLNHDAMYWYRQDPGQGLRLIYYSQIVNDFQKGDIAEGYSVSREKKESFPLTVTSAQKNPTAFYLCASSIGWGSSYNEQFFGPGTRLTVL.

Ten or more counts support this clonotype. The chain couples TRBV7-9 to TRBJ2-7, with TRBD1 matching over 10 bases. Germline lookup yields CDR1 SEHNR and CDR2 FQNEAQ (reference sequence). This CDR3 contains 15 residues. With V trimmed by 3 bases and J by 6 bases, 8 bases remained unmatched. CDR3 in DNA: TGTGCCAGCAGCTTCCGGGACAGGGGAGGAGGCGAGCAGTACTTC. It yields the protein CASSFRDRGGGEQYF.

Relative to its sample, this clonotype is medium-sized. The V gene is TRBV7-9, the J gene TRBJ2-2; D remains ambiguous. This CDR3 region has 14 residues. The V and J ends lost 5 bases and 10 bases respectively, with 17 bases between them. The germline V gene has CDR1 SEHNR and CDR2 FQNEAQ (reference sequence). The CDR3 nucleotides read TGTGCCAGCAGCCCCGAGGCGCGTTCCGAGGAGCTGTTTTTT. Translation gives CASSPEARSEELFF.

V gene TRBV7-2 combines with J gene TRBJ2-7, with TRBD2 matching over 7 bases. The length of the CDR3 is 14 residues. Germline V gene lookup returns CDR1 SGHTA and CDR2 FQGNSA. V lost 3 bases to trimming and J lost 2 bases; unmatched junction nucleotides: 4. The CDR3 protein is CASSLTSSPYEQYF. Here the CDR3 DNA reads TGTGCCAGCAGCTTGACTAGCAGTCCCTACGAGCAGTACTTC.

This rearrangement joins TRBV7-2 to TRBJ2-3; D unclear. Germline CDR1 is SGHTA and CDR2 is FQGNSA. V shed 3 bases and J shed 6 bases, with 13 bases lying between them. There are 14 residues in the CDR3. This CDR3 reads CASSFRPNHDTQYF. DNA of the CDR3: TGTGCCAGCAGCTTCCGTCCGAACCACGATACGCAGTATTTT.

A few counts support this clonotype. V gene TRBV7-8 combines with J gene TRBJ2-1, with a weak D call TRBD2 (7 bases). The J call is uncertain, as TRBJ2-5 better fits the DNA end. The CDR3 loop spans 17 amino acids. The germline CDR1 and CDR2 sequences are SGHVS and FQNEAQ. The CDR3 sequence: CASSLELGGGAGETQYF. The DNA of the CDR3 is TGTGCCAGCAGCTTAGAGCTAGGGGGGGGGGCAGGAGAGACCCAGTACTTC.

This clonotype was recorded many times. In DNA form, the CDR3 reads TGTGCCAGCACGGCGGGGGGCATGGATACGCAGTATTTT. It specifies CASTAGGMDTQYF. The rearrangement uses TRBV6-1 and TRBJ2-3, with 8 bases identical to TRBD2. J lost 6 bases, V lost 7 bases, and 6 bases had no gene match. The CDR3 covers 13 residues. Germline V gene data show CDR1 as MNHNS and CDR2 as SASEGT.

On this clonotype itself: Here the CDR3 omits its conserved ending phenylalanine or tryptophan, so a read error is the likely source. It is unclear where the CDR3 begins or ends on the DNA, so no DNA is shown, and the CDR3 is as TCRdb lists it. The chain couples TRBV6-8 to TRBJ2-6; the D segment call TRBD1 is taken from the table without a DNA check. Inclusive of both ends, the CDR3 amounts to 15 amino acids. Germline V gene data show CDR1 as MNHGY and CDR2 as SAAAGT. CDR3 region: CASKSGHNYEQYFGA.

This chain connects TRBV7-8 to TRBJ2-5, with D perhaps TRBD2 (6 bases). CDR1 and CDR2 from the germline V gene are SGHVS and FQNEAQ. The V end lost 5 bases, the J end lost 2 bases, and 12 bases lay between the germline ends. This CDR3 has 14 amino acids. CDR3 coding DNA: TGTGCCAGCAGCGTCAGGCGGGATCAAGAGACCCAGTACTTC. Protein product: CASSVRRDQETQYF.

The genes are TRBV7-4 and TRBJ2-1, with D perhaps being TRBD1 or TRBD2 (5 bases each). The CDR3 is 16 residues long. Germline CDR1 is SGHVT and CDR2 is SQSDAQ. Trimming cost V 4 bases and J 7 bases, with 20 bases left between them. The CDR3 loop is CASSSRRQRDRNEQFF. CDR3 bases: TGTGCCAGCAGCTCACGACGACAGAGGGATAGGAATGAGCAGTTCTTC.

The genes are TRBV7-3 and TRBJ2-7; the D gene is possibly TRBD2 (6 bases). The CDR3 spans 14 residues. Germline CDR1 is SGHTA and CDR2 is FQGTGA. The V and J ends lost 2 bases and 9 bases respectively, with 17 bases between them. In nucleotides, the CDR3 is TGTGCCAGCAGCTTAGTCCCCAGCGGGTCTGGGCAGTACTTC. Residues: CASSLVPSGSGQYF.

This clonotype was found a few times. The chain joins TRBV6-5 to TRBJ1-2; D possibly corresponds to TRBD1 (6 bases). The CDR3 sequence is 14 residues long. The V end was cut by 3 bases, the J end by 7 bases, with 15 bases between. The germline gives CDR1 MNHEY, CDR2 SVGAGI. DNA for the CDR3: TGTGCCAGCAGTTATGGGGGGGCTGTTGGTGGCTACACCTTC. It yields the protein CASSYGGAVGGYTF.

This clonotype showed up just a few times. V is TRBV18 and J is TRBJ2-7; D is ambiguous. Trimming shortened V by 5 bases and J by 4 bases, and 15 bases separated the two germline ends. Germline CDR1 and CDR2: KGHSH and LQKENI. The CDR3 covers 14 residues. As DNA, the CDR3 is TGTGCCAGCTCAGTAGTCGATGGAGATTACGAGCAGTACTTC. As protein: CASSVVDGDYEQYF.

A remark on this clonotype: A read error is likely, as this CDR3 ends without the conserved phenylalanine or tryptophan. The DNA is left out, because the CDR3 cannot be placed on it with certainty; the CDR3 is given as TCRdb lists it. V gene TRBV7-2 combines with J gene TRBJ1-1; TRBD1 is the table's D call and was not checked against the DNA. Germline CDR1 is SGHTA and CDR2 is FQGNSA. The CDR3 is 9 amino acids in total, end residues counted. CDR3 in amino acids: CASSLAPGT.

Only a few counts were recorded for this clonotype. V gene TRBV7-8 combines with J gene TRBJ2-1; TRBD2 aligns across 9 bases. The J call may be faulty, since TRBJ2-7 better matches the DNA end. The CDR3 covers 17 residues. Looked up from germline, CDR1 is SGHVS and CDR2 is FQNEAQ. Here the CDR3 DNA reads TGTGCCAGCAGCTTAAGACCAGCGGGAGGCGGTAGAAACGAGCAGTACTTC. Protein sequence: CASSLRPAGGGRNEQYF.

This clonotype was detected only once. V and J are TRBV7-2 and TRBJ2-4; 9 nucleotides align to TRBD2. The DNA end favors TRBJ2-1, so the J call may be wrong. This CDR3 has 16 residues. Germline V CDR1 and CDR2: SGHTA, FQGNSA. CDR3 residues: CASSLDSRLAGNIQFF. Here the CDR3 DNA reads TGTGCCAGCAGCTTAGATAGTAGGCTAGCGGGAAACATTCAGTTCTTC.

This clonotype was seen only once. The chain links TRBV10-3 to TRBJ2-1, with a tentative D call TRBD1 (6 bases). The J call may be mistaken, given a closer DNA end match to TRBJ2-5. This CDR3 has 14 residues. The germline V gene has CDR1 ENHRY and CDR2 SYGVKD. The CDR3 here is CAISERTAQETQYF. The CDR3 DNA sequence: TGTGCCATCAGTGAGAGGACAGCCCAAGAGACCCAGTACTTC.

CDR3 sequence reads: CASSLAGDNEQYF. CDR3 nucleotide sequence: TGTGCCAGCAGCTTAGCAGGGGACAACGAGCAGTACTTC. J is TRBJ2-1 and V is TRBV7-2; D is perhaps TRBD1 (6 bases). The J call may not be correct, given that the DNA end is closer to TRBJ2-7. Germline V gives CDR1 SGHTA, CDR2 FQGNSA. The CDR3 runs to 13 residues.

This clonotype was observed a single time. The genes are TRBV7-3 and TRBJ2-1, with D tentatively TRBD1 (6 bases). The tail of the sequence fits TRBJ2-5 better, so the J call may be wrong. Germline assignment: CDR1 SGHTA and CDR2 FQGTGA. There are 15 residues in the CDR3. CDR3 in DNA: TGTGCCAGCAGCTTAACGGGACACTCGCAAGAGACCCAGTACTTC. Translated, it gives CASSLTGHSQETQYF.

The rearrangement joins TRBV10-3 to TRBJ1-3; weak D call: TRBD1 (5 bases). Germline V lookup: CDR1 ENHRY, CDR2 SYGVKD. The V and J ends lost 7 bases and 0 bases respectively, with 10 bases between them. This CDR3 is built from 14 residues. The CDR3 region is CAIKSGNSGNTIYF. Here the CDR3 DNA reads TGTGCCATCAAATCAGGGAACTCTGGAAACACCATATATTTT.

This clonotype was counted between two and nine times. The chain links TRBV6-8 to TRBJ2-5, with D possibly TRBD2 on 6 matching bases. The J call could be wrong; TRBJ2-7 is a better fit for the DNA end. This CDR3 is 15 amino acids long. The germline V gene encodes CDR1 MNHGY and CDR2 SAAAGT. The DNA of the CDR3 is TGTGCCAGCAGTTACTCCCTAGTGGGAGGTTACGAGCAGTACTTC. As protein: CASSYSLVGGYEQYF.

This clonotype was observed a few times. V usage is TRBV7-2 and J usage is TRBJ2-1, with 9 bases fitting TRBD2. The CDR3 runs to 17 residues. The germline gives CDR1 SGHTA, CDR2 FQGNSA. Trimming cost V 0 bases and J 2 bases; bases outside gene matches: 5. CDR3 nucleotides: TGTGCCAGCAGCTTAGCGCCTAGCGGGACTGCCTACAATGAGCAGTTCTTC. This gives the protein CASSLAPSGTAYNEQFF.

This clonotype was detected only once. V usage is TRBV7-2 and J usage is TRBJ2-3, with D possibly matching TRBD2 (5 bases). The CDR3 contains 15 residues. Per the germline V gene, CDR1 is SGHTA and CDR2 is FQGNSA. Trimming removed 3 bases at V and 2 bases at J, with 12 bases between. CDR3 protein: CASSFFGNPTDTQYF. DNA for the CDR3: TGTGCCAGCAGCTTTTTCGGGAATCCCACAGATACGCAGTATTTT.

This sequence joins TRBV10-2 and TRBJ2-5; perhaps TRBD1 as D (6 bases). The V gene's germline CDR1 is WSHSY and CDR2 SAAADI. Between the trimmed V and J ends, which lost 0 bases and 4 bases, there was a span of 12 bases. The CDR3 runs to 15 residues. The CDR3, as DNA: TGCGCCAGCAGTGAGTCGACCAGGGGTAGAGAGACCCAGTACTTC. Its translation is CASSESTRGRETQYF.

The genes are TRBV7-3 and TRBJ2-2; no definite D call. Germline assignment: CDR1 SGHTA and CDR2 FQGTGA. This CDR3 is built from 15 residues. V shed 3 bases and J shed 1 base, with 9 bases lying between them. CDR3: CASSFGPGNTGELFF. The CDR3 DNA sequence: TGTGCCAGCAGCTTCGGCCCAGGGAACACCGGGGAGCTGTTTTTT. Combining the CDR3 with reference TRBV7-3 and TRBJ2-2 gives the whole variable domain GAGVSQTPSNKVTEKGKYVELRCDPISGHTALYWYRQSLGQGPEFLIYFQGTGAADDSGLPNDRFFAVRPEGSVSTLKIQRTERGDSAVYLCASSFGPGNTGELFFGEGSRLTVL.

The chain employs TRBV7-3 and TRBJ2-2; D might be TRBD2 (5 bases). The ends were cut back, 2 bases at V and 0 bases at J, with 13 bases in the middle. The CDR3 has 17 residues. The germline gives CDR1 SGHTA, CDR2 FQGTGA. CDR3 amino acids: CASSLSGFSSNTGELFF. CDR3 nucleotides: TGTGCCAGCAGCTTATCGGGGTTTAGCTCGAACACCGGGGAGCTGTTTTTT.

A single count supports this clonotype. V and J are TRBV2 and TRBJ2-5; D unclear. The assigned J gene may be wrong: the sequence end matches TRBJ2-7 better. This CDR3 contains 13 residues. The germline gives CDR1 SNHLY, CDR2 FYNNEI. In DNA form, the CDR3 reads TGTGCCAGCAGAGGGCCCTTAGGGTACGAGCAGTACTTC. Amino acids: CASRGPLGYEQYF.